This T cell receptor (beta chain) was identified during a study of cytomegalovirus exposure and HLA in healthy donors. In the study overall: Genotyping of roughly 400 donors showed that around 86% belonged to the Caucasian-associated ancestry cluster. Study-wide findings and caveats: Presence/absence analyses assumed roughly uniform sequencing depth across donors, which may not hold. It was reported that the classifier diagnosed cytomegalovirus status with high specificity and sensitivity in both the original and validation cohorts.

PCR primers comprised 60 Vbeta and 13 Jbeta primers. Assay used: immunoSEQ multiplex PCR; TCRdb lists only in-frame clones, some missing. This table has 95,000 to 150,000 clones, less than 65% appearing once. CDR1 MDHEN and CDR2 SYDVKM come from the germline V gene. The CDR3 loop spans 15 amino acids. After removal of 2 bases from V and 2 bases from J, the junction contained 3 bases not matched to a gene. Note on this clone: Antigen specificity is unknown.

The TCR originated in a man in his forties in good health and CMV-seropositive. The V call is TRBV28, the J call TRBJ2-3; 8 nucleotides match TRBD2. The sequenced sample was PBMCs. CDR3 DNA: TGTGCCAGCAGTTTAAGCGGGAGTCTCACAGATACGCAGTATTTT. Protein: CASSLSGSLTDTQYF.